This T cell receptor beta chain was identified during a study of technical replicates of blood from several donors. Germline lookup yields CDR1 SGDLS and CDR2 YYNGEE. The CDR3 has 19 residues. Trimming removed 4 bases from V and 0 bases from J, with 23 bases in between. TCRdb keeps only in-frame clones here, not all; method: immunoSEQ multiplex PCR. The sample lists about 91,000 clones, about 90% occurring once. This sequence joins TRBV9 and TRBJ2-4; tentatively, D is TRBD2 (7 bases). Source material: T cells isolated from PBMCs. The clonotype was recovered from a human donor in good health. DNA for the CDR3: TGTGCCAGCAGCCCACGAATGGGGGGGCCATATTTAGCCAAAAACATTCAGTACTTC. This codes for CASSPRMGGPYLAKNIQYF.